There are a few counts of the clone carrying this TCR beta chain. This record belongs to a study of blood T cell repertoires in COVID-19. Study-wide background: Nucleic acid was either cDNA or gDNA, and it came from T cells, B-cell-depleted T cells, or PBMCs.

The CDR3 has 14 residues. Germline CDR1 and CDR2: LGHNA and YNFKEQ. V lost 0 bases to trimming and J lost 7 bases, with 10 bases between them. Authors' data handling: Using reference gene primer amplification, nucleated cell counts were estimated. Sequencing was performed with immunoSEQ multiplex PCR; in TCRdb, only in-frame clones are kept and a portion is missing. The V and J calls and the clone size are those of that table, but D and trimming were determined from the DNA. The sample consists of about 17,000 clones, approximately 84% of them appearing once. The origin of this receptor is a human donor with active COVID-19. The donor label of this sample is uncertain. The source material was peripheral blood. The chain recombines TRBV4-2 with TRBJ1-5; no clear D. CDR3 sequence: CASSQDAGFQPQHF. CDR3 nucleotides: TGTGCCAGCAGCCAAGATGCGGGTTTCCAGCCCCAGCATTTT.